This T cell receptor (beta chain) was documented in a study of T cells in localized non-small cell lung cancer. Study results and caveats: Sequencing covered just one tumor region, so heterogeneity cannot be ruled out. A median roughly 50 of the top 100 tumor clones appeared in adjacent lung. Elevated blood T cell density was associated with longer overall survival.

Generated by immunoSEQ multiplex PCR, the TCRdb table keeps only in-frame clones and is missing some. The sample carries a few thousand clones, about 85% recorded once. Concerning this clone itself: The antigen is undetermined.

The V end was cut by 0 bases, the J end by 4 bases, with 13 bases between. The germline V gene has CDR1 MGHRA and CDR2 YSYEKL. The CDR3 extends over 15 amino acids. The sequence came from a woman aged 40-69 years with stage II lung adenocarcinoma. This sample comprised PBMCs, obtained before any cancer treatment. The rearrangement links TRBV4-1 to TRBJ2-7, with a tentative D call TRBD2 (5 bases). CDR3 amino acids: CASSQDAIGVYEQYF. DNA for the CDR3: TGCGCCAGCAGCCAAGATGCCATCGGGGTGTACGAGCAGTACTTC.